This T cell receptor beta chain is drawn from a study of response to subunit inactivated influenza vaccine. Trimming pared 1 base from V and 0 bases from J, leaving 10 bases between. Germline CDR1 reads SGHTA; CDR2 reads FQGNSA. The CDR3 runs to 16 residues. TCRdb re-called the RT-PCR reads with MiXCR, one entry per CDR3 protein. The top ten hold roughly 10% of the sample, which has some 800,000 distinct CDR3 sequences, about 20% seen once. The receptor's source is a man in his fifties or sixties who received an inactivated influenza vaccine. Here the sequenced sample was PBMCs from blood, taken 4 to 6 days after vaccination. The chain recombines TRBV7-2 with TRBJ1-3, with D unresolved. The CDR3 loop reads CASSLGPIDSGNTIYF. CDR3 sequence (DNA): TGTGCCAGCAGCTTAGGACCGATCGACTCTGGAAACACCATATATTTT.